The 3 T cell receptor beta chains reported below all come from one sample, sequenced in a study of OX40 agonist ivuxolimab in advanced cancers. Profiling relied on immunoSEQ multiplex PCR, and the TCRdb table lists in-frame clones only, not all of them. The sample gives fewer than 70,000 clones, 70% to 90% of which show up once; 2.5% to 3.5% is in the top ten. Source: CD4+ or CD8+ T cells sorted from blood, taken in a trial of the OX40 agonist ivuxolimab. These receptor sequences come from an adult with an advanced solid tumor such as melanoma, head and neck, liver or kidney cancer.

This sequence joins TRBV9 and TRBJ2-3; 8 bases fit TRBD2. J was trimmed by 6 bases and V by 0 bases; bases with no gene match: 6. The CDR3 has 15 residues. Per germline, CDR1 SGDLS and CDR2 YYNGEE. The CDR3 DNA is TGTGCCAGCAGCGTAGCGGGGGGGACGATGGATACGCAGTATTTT. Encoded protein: CASSVAGGTMDTQYF.

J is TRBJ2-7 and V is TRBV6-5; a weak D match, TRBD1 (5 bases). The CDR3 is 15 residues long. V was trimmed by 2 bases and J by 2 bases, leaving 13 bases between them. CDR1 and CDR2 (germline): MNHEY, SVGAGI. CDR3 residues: CASSYDRTRTYEQYF. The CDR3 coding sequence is TGTGCCAGCAGTTACGACCGGACACGGACCTACGAGCAGTACTTC.

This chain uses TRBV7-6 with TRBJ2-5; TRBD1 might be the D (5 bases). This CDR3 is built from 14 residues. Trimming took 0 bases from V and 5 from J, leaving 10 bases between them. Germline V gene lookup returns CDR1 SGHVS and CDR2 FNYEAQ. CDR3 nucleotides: TGTGCCAGCAGCTTAGCGGGGCAGGGTGAGACCCAGTACTTC. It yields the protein CASSLAGQGETQYF.